This is a list of T cell receptor beta chains from one sample in a study of blood T cell repertoires in COVID-19. TCRdb's table, derived via immunoSEQ multiplex PCR, lists solely in-frame clones and lacks some. Of around 150,000 clones listed, less than 90% are singletons. The source material was peripheral blood. These TCRs come from a human donor with COVID-19, enrolled during active disease. The donor label of this sample is uncertain. CDR3s include the opening cysteine and the closing phenylalanine or tryptophan. D genes are given only for firm matches. Clone size is shown for a subset of rows, as once, few, many or a class of expanded clone.

cdr3_nt: TGTGCCAGCAGCACACACGGGAGGGGGTACAATGAGCAGTTCTTC
cdr3_aa: CASSTHGRGYNEQFF
clone_size: few
d_call: TRBD2
j_call: TRBJ2-1
v_call: TRBV7-3

cdr3_nt: TGTGCCAGCAGTTCCCCTTACAGGGGGCGAGAAGCTTTCTTT
cdr3_aa: CASSSPYRGREAFF
clone_size: NA
d_call: TRBD1
j_call: TRBJ1-1
v_call: TRBV28

cdr3_nt: TGCGCCAGCAGCCAAGGACAGGGGGATGAGCAGTACTTC
cdr3_aa: CASSQGQGDEQYF
clone_size: NA
d_call: TRBD1
j_call: TRBJ2-7
v_call: TRBV4-1

cdr3_nt: TGTGCCAGCAGTGATGGGCCCCTCCAAGAGACCCAGTACTTC
cdr3_aa: CASSDGPLQETQYF
clone_size: NA
d_call: NA
j_call: TRBJ2-5
v_call: TRBV2

cdr3_nt: TGTGCCAGCAGTTCATTGACAGGGGATAACACCTTC
cdr3_aa: CASSSLTGDNTF
clone_size: NA
d_call: TRBD1
j_call: TRBJ1-2
v_call: TRBV27

cdr3_nt: TGCGCCAGCAGCTTCCAGCGGGGGGGGAACACCGGGGAGCTGTTTTTT
cdr3_aa: CASSFQRGGNTGELFF
clone_size: once
d_call: TRBD2
j_call: TRBJ2-2
v_call: TRBV5-1

cdr3_nt: TGTGCCAGCAGTTCATCCCTATTCCCGGGGTCCTACAATGAGCAGTTCTTC
cdr3_aa: CASSSSLFPGSYNEQFF
clone_size: NA
d_call: NA
j_call: TRBJ2-1
v_call: TRBV27

cdr3_nt: TGTGCCAGCAGCTTACCGGGGGGGAGCACAGATACGCAGTATTTT
cdr3_aa: CASSLPGGSTDTQYF
clone_size: few
d_call: TRBD2
j_call: TRBJ2-3
v_call: TRBV5-5

cdr3_nt: TGCGCCAGCAGGGTTGGACAGGGAGGTGAAAAACTGTTTTTT
cdr3_aa: CASRVGQGGEKLFF
clone_size: NA
d_call: TRBD1
j_call: TRBJ1-4
v_call: TRBV5-1

cdr3_nt: TGTGCCAGCAGCTTAGAAGCTAGCGGGGGGACTCGGGATGAGCAGTTCTTC
cdr3_aa: CASSLEASGGTRDEQFF
clone_size: few
d_call: TRBD2
j_call: TRBJ2-1
v_call: TRBV7-2

cdr3_nt: TGCAGCGTTGCCTCTGGCACCGGGACAGGCGTTGAAGCTTTCTTT
cdr3_aa: CSVASGTGTGVEAFF
clone_size: NA
d_call: TRBD1
j_call: TRBJ1-1
v_call: TRBV29-1

cdr3_nt: TGTGCCAGTTCCCTGGGGGGAAGCACAGATACGCAGTATTTT
cdr3_aa: CASSLGGSTDTQYF
clone_size: NA
d_call: NA
j_call: TRBJ2-3
v_call: TRBV5-4

cdr3_nt: TGCGCCAGCAGTCCACACCGTCCGTGGGAGCAGTACTTC
cdr3_aa: CASSPHRPWEQYF
clone_size: NA
d_call: NA
j_call: TRBJ2-7
v_call: TRBV23-1

cdr3_nt: TGTGCCAGCAGTTTATCGGGGCGAGGGAACACCGGGGAGCTGTTTTTT
cdr3_aa: CASSLSGRGNTGELFF
clone_size: NA
d_call: NA
j_call: TRBJ2-2
v_call: TRBV27

cdr3_nt: TGTGCCAGCAGCGTGACATCGGCTAACTATGGCTACACCTTC
cdr3_aa: CASSVTSANYGYTF
clone_size: once
d_call: NA
j_call: TRBJ1-2
v_call: TRBV7-9

cdr3_nt: TGCGCCAGCAGCTGGGACAGTTCCACTGAAGCTTTCTTT
cdr3_aa: CASSWDSSTEAFF
clone_size: NA
d_call: TRBD1
j_call: TRBJ1-1
v_call: TRBV5-1

cdr3_nt: TGCGCCAGCAGGACGAAGACGGAGAGCTCCTACGAGCAGTACTTC
cdr3_aa: CASRTKTESSYEQYF
clone_size: NA
d_call: NA
j_call: TRBJ2-7
v_call: TRBV5-1

cdr3_nt: TGTGCCAGCAGATTGAAGGACAGGGAGGGCAATCAGCCCCAGCATTTT
cdr3_aa: CASRLKDREGNQPQHF
clone_size: NA
d_call: TRBD1
j_call: TRBJ1-5
v_call: TRBV6-4

cdr3_nt: TGCAGCGTTGAAGGGAGATCCTACGAGCAGTACTTC
cdr3_aa: CSVEGRSYEQYF
clone_size: NA
d_call: NA
j_call: TRBJ2-7
v_call: TRBV29-1

cdr3_nt: TGTGCCAGCAGACCCACAGGGAAGGCCTCGTACGAGCAGTACTTC
cdr3_aa: CASRPTGKASYEQYF
clone_size: NA
d_call: NA
j_call: TRBJ2-7
v_call: TRBV28

cdr3_nt: TGTGCCAGCAGCCTCAGGGGGCGCTTTGGCTACGAGCAGTACTTC
cdr3_aa: CASSLRGRFGYEQYF
clone_size: NA
d_call: TRBD1
j_call: TRBJ2-7
v_call: TRBV11-3

cdr3_nt: TGCGCCAGCAGCTTGGGTCAGGGTTCGGGCACCGGGGAGCTGTTTTTT
cdr3_aa: CASSLGQGSGTGELFF
clone_size: NA
d_call: NA
j_call: TRBJ2-2
v_call: TRBV5-1

cdr3_nt: TGTGCCAGCTCACTTGGACAGGGGACTGGAAACACCATATATTTT
cdr3_aa: CASSLGQGTGNTIYF
clone_size: NA
d_call: TRBD1
j_call: TRBJ1-3
v_call: TRBV18

cdr3_nt: TGTGCCAGCAGTTACGGCCAGGGGGGAAATCAGCCCCAGCATTTT
cdr3_aa: CASSYGQGGNQPQHF
clone_size: NA
d_call: TRBD1
j_call: TRBJ1-5
v_call: TRBV6-6

cdr3_nt: TGTGCCAGCAGTGGCTGGGACAGGCTACAATATGGCTACACCTTC
cdr3_aa: CASSGWDRLQYGYTF
clone_size: NA
d_call: TRBD1
j_call: TRBJ1-2
v_call: TRBV25-1

cdr3_nt: TGTGCCAGCAGCTTGCCAGGCAACTATGGCTACACCTTC
cdr3_aa: CASSLPGNYGYTF
clone_size: NA
d_call: NA
j_call: TRBJ1-2
v_call: TRBV5-6

cdr3_nt: TGTGCCACCAGTGGAGGAACTTCCTATGGCTACACCTTC
cdr3_aa: CATSGGTSYGYTF
clone_size: NA
d_call: NA
j_call: TRBJ1-2
v_call: TRBV24-1

cdr3_nt: TGTGCCAGCAGTCCCCGACGGGACTATGAAGCTTTCTTT
cdr3_aa: CASSPRRDYEAFF
clone_size: NA
d_call: NA
j_call: TRBJ1-1
v_call: TRBV2

cdr3_nt: TGTGCCAGCAGCCAAGATCAAGGACTAGAGGATGAGCAGTTCTTC
cdr3_aa: CASSQDQGLEDEQFF
clone_size: NA
d_call: TRBD2
j_call: TRBJ2-1
v_call: TRBV3-1/TRBV3-2

cdr3_nt: TGCGCCAGCAGCTTGGAAGGGGGTCAAAACACTGAAGCTTTCTTT
cdr3_aa: CASSLEGGQNTEAFF
clone_size: once
d_call: NA
j_call: TRBJ1-1
v_call: TRBV5-1

cdr3_nt: TGTGCCAGCAGTTTAACAGGGGGCTGGGGCTACACCTTC
cdr3_aa: CASSLTGGWGYTF
clone_size: once
d_call: TRBD1
j_call: TRBJ1-2
v_call: TRBV6-5

cdr3_nt: TGTGCCAGCAGCCTCTTGCTGCGGGAGGCGGATGAGCAGTTCTTC
cdr3_aa: CASSLLLREADEQFF
clone_size: NA
d_call: TRBD2
j_call: TRBJ2-1
v_call: TRBV4-2

cdr3_nt: TGTGCCAGCAGCCAAAGGTTAGCGCTTGAGGGAGAGACCCAGTACTTC
cdr3_aa: CASSQRLALEGETQYF
clone_size: NA
d_call: NA
j_call: TRBJ2-5
v_call: TRBV4-2

cdr3_nt: TGTGCCAGCAGCTTAGACGGGGACAGTGGAAACACCATATATTTT
cdr3_aa: CASSLDGDSGNTIYF
clone_size: once
d_call: TRBD1
j_call: TRBJ1-3
v_call: TRBV7-9

cdr3_nt: TGTGCCAGCAGTCGACCTTCTACCGGAACTAGCGGGAGAAACAATGAGCAGTTCTTC
cdr3_aa: CASSRPSTGTSGRNNEQFF
clone_size: NA
d_call: TRBD2
j_call: TRBJ2-1
v_call: TRBV2

cdr3_nt: TGTGCCAGCAGCTCCCCGCGGGCAGGGGGCGCTTGGGGCACTGAAGCTTTCTTT
cdr3_aa: CASSSPRAGGAWGTEAFF
clone_size: NA
d_call: TRBD1
j_call: TRBJ1-1
v_call: TRBV27

cdr3_nt: TGTGCCAGCAGTGTACAGGGTCTCAGAGATGAAAAACTGTTTTTT
cdr3_aa: CASSVQGLRDEKLFF
clone_size: once
d_call: NA
j_call: TRBJ1-4
v_call: TRBV25-1

cdr3_nt: TGTGCCAGCTCACCCTCCCTGGTGAGCAATAGCAATCAGCCCCAGCATTTT
cdr3_aa: CASSPSLVSNSNQPQHF
clone_size: NA
d_call: NA
j_call: TRBJ1-5
v_call: TRBV18

cdr3_nt: TGCGCCAGCAGGGGGGGGTCGGGGGCTGAGGCTGGGGCCAACGTCCTGACTTTC
cdr3_aa: CASRGGSGAEAGANVLTF
clone_size: NA
d_call: NA
j_call: TRBJ2-6
v_call: TRBV4-1

cdr3_nt: TGTGCCAGCAGTGAAATAGGGACAGGGGTGGATAGGGGCTACACCTTC
cdr3_aa: CASSEIGTGVDRGYTF
clone_size: once
d_call: TRBD1
j_call: TRBJ1-2
v_call: TRBV2